This entry lists 14 T cell receptor beta chains sequenced from one sample in a study of T cells after yellow fever vaccination. MiXCR was run by TCRdb on the 5' RACE reads, yielding one entry per CDR3 protein. The sample lists some 170,000 distinct CDR3 sequences; roughly 8.8% were seen once. The specimen was CD8+ T cells sorted from PBMCs, collected 45 days after the yellow fever booster vaccination. The receptor set was obtained from a man aged 18 to 30 who received the YFV17D yellow fever vaccine.

This clonotype was observed a few times. This sequence joins TRBV7-8 and TRBJ2-4; D is perhaps TRBD1 or TRBD2 (6 bases each). Between the trimmed V and J ends, which lost 5 bases and 0 bases, there was a span of 17 bases. The germline gives CDR1 SGHVS, CDR2 FQNEAQ. The CDR3 runs to 17 residues. CDR3 coding DNA: TGTGCCAGCAGCCCCAAAGGGGGGCCCCTAGCCAAAAACATTCAGTACTTC. Translated: CASSPKGGPLAKNIQYF.

The J gene is TRBJ2-7, the V gene TRBV21-1; the table's D call of TRBD1 was not tested on the DNA. TRBV21-1 is a documented pseudogene. The CDR3 is made up of 18 amino acids. CDR3 protein: CASSSLDTTGFSTYEQYF. The CDR3 DNA sequence: TGTGCCAGCAGCTCCCTAGACACTACAGGATTTTCCACCTACGAGCAGTACTTC.

This clonotype was picked up a small number of times. The chain recombines TRBV2 with TRBJ2-7, with D unresolved. The germline CDR1 and CDR2 sequences are SNHLY and FYNNEI. Trimming cost V 5 bases and J 4 bases, with 3 bases left between them. CDR3 length equals 10 residues. The CDR3 nucleotides read TGTGCCAGCAGTCGTTACGAGCAGTACTTC. The encoded protein is CASSRYEQYF. Full variable domain (missing parts from reference TRBV2 and TRBJ2-7): EPEVTQTPSHQVTQMGQEVILRCVPISNHLYFYWYRQILGQKVEFLVSFYNNEISEKSEIFDDQFSVERPDGSNFTLKIRSTKLEDSAMYFCASSRYEQYFGPGTRLTVT.

This chain links TRBV2 with TRBJ2-5; the D is unclear. Trimming shortened V by 3 bases and J by 1 base, and 6 bases separated the two germline ends. The CDR3 consists of 13 residues. The germline V gene encodes CDR1 SNHLY and CDR2 FYNNEI. The CDR3, as DNA: TGTGCCAGCAGTGACGTGCCCCAAGAGACCCAGTACTTC. The encoded protein is CASSDVPQETQYF. The entire variable domain, with the rest obtained from reference TRBV2 and TRBJ2-5, is as follows: EPEVTQTPSHQVTQMGQEVILRCVPISNHLYFYWYRQILGQKVEFLVSFYNNEISEKSEIFDDQFSVERPDGSNFTLKIRSTKLEDSAMYFCASSDVPQETQYFGPGTRLLVL.

This sequence joins TRBV20-1 and TRBJ1-1, with D unclear. Germline assignment: CDR1 DFQATT and CDR2 SNEGSKA (reference sequence). CDR3 size: 13 residues. Trimming pared 0 bases from V and 7 bases from J, leaving 12 bases between. The CDR3 DNA sequence: TGCAGTGCTAGAGATCACGGGAGCTTTGAAGCTTTCTTT. This codes for CSARDHGSFEAFF.

Concerning this clonotype: At one boundary the junction diverges from the germline segment, which might be a read error. The chain is built from TRBV13 and TRBJ2-5; 8 bases agree with TRBD2. The CDR3 spans 14 residues. Germline assignment: CDR1 PRHDT and CDR2 FYEKMQ (reference sequence). This CDR3 is CASSLAGGLKTRYF. The DNA for the CDR3 is TGTGCCAGCAGCTTAGCGGGGGGGCTTAAGACCCGGTACTTC. The full variable domain, rest sourced from reference TRBV13 and TRBJ2-5, is AAGVIQSPRHLIKEKRETATLKCYPIPRHDTVYWYQQGPGQDPQFLISFYEKMQSDKGSIPDRFSAQQFSDYHSELNMSSLELGDSALYFCASSLAGGLKTRYFGPGTRLLVL.

This clonotype was seen ten or more times. V and J are TRBV7-9 and TRBJ2-5; 8 bases fit TRBD2. Germline V gene sequence: CDR1 SEHNR, CDR2 FQNEAQ (reference sequence). This CDR3 has 16 amino acids. The V and J ends lost 6 bases and 4 bases, in that order; junction bases with no gene match: 13. The DNA for the CDR3 is TGTGCCAGCAGGGCGCGCGGGGGGCGCATAGGAGAGACCCAGTACTTC. The encoded protein is CASRARGGRIGETQYF.

CDR3 DNA sequence: TGCAGTGCTAGGGGGACTAGCGGGCTCTACGAGCAGTACTTC. Residues: CSARGTSGLYEQYF. The chain uses TRBV20-1 and TRBJ2-7; TRBD2 matches 12 bases. The CDR3 has 14 residues. Germline-derived CDR1 and CDR2 are DFQATT and SNEGSKA (reference sequence). V dropped 3 bases and J dropped 3; count of bases not matched to a gene: 3.

The chain links TRBV5-4 to TRBJ2-1; D gene uncertain. With 1 base removed from V and 7 bases from J, the gap between germline ends came to 9 bases. This CDR3 has 13 amino acids. Germline-derived CDR1 and CDR2 are SGHNT and YYREEE (reference sequence). The CDR3 region has the DNA TGTGCCAGCAGCTTGCTACCGGTTAATGAGCAGTTCTTC. It encodes CASSLLPVNEQFF.

This clonotype was counted at least ten times. This sequence joins TRBV7-2 and TRBJ2-3, with D tentatively TRBD1 or TRBD2 (7 bases each). The CDR3 loop spans 17 amino acids. V was trimmed by 4 bases and J by 6 bases, leaving 23 bases between them. Germline-derived CDR1 and CDR2 are SGHTA and FQGNSA. In DNA, the CDR3 is TGTGCCAGCAGCTGGGGGGAGGGGGCGGTGATGTCGGATACGCAGTATTTT. Amino acid sequence: CASSWGEGAVMSDTQYF.

The CDR3 loop is CATGLGGELFF. CDR3 nucleotide sequence: TGTGCCACCGGCCTGGGCGGGGAGCTGTTTTTT. J is TRBJ2-2 and V is TRBV19; no reliable D call. CDR3 length: 11 amino acids. Germline V lookup: CDR1 LNHDA, CDR2 SQIVND (reference sequence). V gave up 10 bases and J gave up 7 bases, with 10 bases separating them.

The table lists this clonotype with many counts. This chain joins TRBV4-1 and TRBJ2-3; 10 positions match TRBD2. The CDR3 has 16 residues. Germline CDR1 is MGHRA and CDR2 is YSYEKL. J was trimmed by 3 bases and V by 3 bases; bases with no gene match: 6. CDR3 nucleotides: TGCGCCAGCAGCCAGAGAGCGGGGGGGCGAACAGATACGCAGTATTTT. It encodes CASSQRAGGRTDTQYF.

Ten or more counts support this clonotype. The V call is TRBV28, the J call TRBJ1-1; D remains ambiguous. CDR3 length: 10 amino acids. Germline CDR1 reads MDHEN; CDR2 reads SYDVKM. Trimming cost V 6 bases and J 7 bases, with 6 bases left between them. The CDR3 sequence is CASSSGEAFF. The DNA for the CDR3 is TGTGCCAGCAGCAGCGGTGAAGCTTTCTTT.

This clonotype was seen only a few times. V is TRBV7-3 and J is TRBJ1-1; no clear D. The CDR3 has 16 amino acids. CDR1 is SGHTA, CDR2 FQGTGA, per germline. V was pared by 5 bases and J by 1 base, with 17 bases between. The CDR3 reads CASSQYSTRQNTEAFF. CDR3 DNA sequence: TGTGCCAGCAGCCAATACTCGACACGGCAGAACACTGAAGCTTTCTTT.